Described below is a single TCR beta chain sequence and its context. No antigen is known for it. The junction shows a germline mismatch at one end, possibly a read error. The CDR3 has 18 amino acids. In germline, CDR1 is SGHVS, CDR2 FNYEAQ. This entry belongs to a study of shared clonotypes between healthy human individuals. Study-wide findings and caveats: Generation probabilities of non-shared clonotypes were lower (relative to those shared by all four donors).

CD45RO-negative, CCR7-positively selected cells formed the naive CD8 fraction, excluding terminally differentiated effector memory CD45RA+ cells. Donation came from healthy HIV-negative adults that had no recent acute infections or vaccinations. A 200 ng quantity of DNA, tens of thousands of T cell genomes, went into the sorted-subset replicate PCRs. The protocol was immunoSEQ multiplex PCR, while the TCRdb copy is restricted to in-frame clones and leaves out a portion. Of 760,000 or so clones in the sample, about 96% were seen once. The sequenced sample consisted of naive CD8+ T cells sorted from blood. This receptor was obtained from a man aged 25 to 40 in good health. The chain carries TRBV7-6 and TRBJ2-2; 13 bases are shared with TRBD2. The CDR3 is CASSLAAGTSGTTGELFF. The DNA for the CDR3 is TGTGCCAGCAGCCTAGCCGCCGGGACTAGCGGGACAACCGGGGAGCTGTTTTTT.